What follows describes a single TCR beta chain. What it recognizes is unknown. This sample is drawn from a study of molecular identifiers for immune sequencing clone quantification. Study-wide results and caveats: Spiked Jurkat TCR RNA equivalent to one cell was reportedly detectable in 800,000 to 1,000,000 naive cells. Underestimated sizes of highly expanded clones could result from identical TCR molecules that share a barcode. Over 99% of effector molecules, yet under 1% of naive-cell molecules, were held by clones above 20 RNA copies.

TCRdb analysed the PCR reads with MiXCR anew, one entry per CDR3 protein. Counted here are under 600,000 distinct CDR3 sequences, about 22% occurring once; the ten biggest clones make up about 0.8%. Isolation of naive CD8 T cells was achieved by sorting on a CD8+CD4-CCR7+CD45RA+ phenotype. The germline gives CDR1 SGHRS, CDR2 YFSETQ. The CDR3 has 12 amino acids. V was cut by 4 bases and J by 11 bases, with 15 bases left in between. V gene TRBV5-1 combines with J gene TRBJ1-1; TRBD1 might be the D (5 bases). This receptor was taken from a human donor in good health. Some libraries in this study had Jurkat cell RNA spiked in. The specimen was naive CD8+ T cells from blood, with Jurkat cell RNA spiked in. Subset given: FACS-sorted CD8+CD4-CCR7+CD45RA+ naive T cells. The CDR3 is CASSTDTRGAFF. CDR3 sequence (DNA): TGCGCCAGCAGCACGGACACGAGAGGGGCTTTCTTT. Supplemented by reference TRBV5-1 and TRBJ1-1, the full variable domain reads KAGVTQTPRYLIKTRGQQVTLSCSPISGHRSVSWYQQTPGQGLQFLFEYFSETQRNKGNFPGRFSGRQFSNSRSEMNVSTLELGDSALYLCASSTDTRGAFFGQGTRLTVV.